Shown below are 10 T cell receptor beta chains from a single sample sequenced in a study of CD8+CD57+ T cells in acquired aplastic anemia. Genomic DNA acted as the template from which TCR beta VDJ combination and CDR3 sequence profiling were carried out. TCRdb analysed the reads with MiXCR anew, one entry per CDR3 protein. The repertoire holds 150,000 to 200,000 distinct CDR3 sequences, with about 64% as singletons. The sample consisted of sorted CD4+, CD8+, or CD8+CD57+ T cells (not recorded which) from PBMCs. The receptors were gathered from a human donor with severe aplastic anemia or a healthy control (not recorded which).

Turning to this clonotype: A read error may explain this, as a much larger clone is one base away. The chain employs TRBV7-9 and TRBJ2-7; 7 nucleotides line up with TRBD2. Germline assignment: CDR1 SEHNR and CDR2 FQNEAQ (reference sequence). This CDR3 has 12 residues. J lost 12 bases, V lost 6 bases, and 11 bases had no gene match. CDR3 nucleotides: TGTGCCAGCAGGCACGAGGGGCGGGAGTTGTACTTC. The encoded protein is CASRHEGRELYF.

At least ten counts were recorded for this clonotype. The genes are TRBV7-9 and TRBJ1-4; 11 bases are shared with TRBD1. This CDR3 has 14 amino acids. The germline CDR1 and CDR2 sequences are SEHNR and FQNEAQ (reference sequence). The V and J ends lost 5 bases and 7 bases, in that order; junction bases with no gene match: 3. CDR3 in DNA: TGTGCCAGCAGCCTGGACAGGGGGCCTGAAAAACTGTTTTTT. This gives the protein CASSLDRGPEKLFF.

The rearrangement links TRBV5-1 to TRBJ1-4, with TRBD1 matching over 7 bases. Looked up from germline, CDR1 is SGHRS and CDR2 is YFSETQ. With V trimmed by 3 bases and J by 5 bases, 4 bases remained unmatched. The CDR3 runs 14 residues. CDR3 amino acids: CASSSGGQNEKLFF. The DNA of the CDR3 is TGCGCCAGCAGCTCAGGGGGACAAAATGAAAAACTGTTTTTT. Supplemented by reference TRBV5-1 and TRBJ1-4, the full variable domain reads KAGVTQTPRYLIKTRGQQVTLSCSPISGHRSVSWYQQTPGQGLQFLFEYFSETQRNKGNFPGRFSGRQFSNSRSEMNVSTLELGDSALYLCASSSGGQNEKLFFGSGTQLSVL.

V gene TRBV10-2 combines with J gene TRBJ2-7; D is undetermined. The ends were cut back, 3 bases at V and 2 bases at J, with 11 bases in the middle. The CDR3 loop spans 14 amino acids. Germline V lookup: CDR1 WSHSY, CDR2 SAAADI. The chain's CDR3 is CASSEVVETYEQYF. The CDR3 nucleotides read TGCGCCAGCAGTGAAGTAGTAGAGACCTACGAGCAGTACTTC.

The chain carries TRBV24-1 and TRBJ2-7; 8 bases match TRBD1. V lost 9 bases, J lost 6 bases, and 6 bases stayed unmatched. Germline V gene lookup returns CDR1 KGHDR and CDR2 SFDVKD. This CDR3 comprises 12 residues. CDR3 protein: CATRQGISEQYF. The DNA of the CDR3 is TGTGCCACCCGACAGGGGATAAGCGAGCAGTACTTC.

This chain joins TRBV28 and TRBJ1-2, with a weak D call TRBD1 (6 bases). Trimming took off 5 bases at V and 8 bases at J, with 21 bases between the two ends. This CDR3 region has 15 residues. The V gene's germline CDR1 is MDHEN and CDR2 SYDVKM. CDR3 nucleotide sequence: TGTGCCAGCAGTCTAACGTCTCACCCAGGGGTCGGCTACACCTTC. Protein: CASSLTSHPGVGYTF.

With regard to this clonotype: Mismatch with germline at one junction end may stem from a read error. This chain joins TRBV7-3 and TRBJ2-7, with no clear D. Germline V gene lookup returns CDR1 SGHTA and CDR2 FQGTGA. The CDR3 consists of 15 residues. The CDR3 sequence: CASSQGPWGAYEQYF. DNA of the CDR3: TGCGCCAGCAGCCAAGGCCCATGGGGTGCCTACGAGCAGTACTTC.

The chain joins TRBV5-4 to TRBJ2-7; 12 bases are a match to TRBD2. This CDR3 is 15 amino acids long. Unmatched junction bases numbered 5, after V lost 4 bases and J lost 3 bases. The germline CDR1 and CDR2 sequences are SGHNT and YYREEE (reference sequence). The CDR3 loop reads CASSPTSGGLYEQYF. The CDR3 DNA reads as TGTGCCAGCAGCCCGACTAGCGGGGGACTCTACGAGCAGTACTTC.

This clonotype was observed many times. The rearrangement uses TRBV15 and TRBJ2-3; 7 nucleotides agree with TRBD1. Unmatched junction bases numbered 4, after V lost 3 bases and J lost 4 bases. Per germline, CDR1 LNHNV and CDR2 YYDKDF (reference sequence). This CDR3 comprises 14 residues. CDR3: CATSSRQGADTQYF. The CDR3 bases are TGTGCCACCAGCAGTAGGCAGGGGGCAGATACGCAGTATTTT.

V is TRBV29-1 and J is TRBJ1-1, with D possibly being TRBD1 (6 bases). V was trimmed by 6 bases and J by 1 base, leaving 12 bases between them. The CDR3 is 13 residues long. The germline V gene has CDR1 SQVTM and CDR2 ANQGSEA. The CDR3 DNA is TGCAGCGTGGGCCAGACAGGGAACACTGAAGCTTTCTTT. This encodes CSVGQTGNTEAFF.